The next 21 T cell receptor beta chains were all read from a single sample in a study of cytomegalovirus exposure and HLA in healthy donors. The PCR used 60 Vbeta and 13 Jbeta primers. Sequencing was performed with immunoSEQ multiplex PCR; in TCRdb, only in-frame clones are kept and a portion is missing. The table includes around 150,000 clones, 80% detected once. Sequenced material: PBMCs. These receptors came from a man over 45 in good health and CMV-seronegative.

The chain is built from TRBV6-6 and TRBJ1-1; D might be TRBD1 (5 bases). V lost 7 bases to trimming and J lost 1 base, with 19 bases between them. This CDR3 spans 16 amino acids. CDR1 is MNHNY and CDR2 is SVGAGI in the germline V gene (reference sequence). Here the CDR3 DNA reads TGTGCCAGCACTCCTGGGGGGGGTAAGGGGAACACTGAAGCTTTCTTT. Translation gives CASTPGGGKGNTEAFF.

This chain joins TRBV5-1 and TRBJ2-7; TRBD2 matches at 12 bases. The V gene's germline CDR1 is SGHRS and CDR2 YFSETQ. The junction had 10 bases not matched to a gene; V was cut back by 1 base and J by 2 bases. The CDR3 length is 18 residues. CDR3 region: CASSLRTRGLAGTYEQYF. The CDR3 DNA reads TGCGCCAGCAGCTTGAGGACCCGAGGACTAGCGGGGACCTACGAGCAGTACTTC. The complete variable domain, with remaining parts taken from reference TRBV5-1 and TRBJ2-7, reads KAGVTQTPRYLIKTRGQQVTLSCSPISGHRSVSWYQQTPGQGLQFLFEYFSETQRNKGNFPGRFSGRQFSNSRSEMNVSTLELGDSALYLCASSLRTRGLAGTYEQYFGPGTRLTVT.

This clone was observed a few times. This chain uses TRBV30 with TRBJ1-2; no clear D. Trimming stripped 3 bases from V and 4 bases from J, with 15 bases between. The CDR3 is 14 amino acids. Germline V gene lookup returns CDR1 GTSNPN and CDR2 SVGIG (reference sequence). CDR3 amino acids: CAWRPPPGTYGYTF. The CDR3 nucleotides are TGTGCCTGGAGACCCCCCCCAGGTACCTATGGCTACACCTTC.

The CDR3 sequence is CASSLPGQVYYGYTF. The CDR3 nucleotides are TGTGCCAGCAGTTTACCGGGACAGGTTTACTATGGCTACACCTTC. V and J are TRBV28 and TRBJ1-2, with 8 bases aligning to TRBD1. V lost 2 bases and J lost 3; bases outside the gene matches: 5. Germline lookup yields CDR1 MDHEN and CDR2 SYDVKM. This CDR3 is built from 15 residues.

The V gene is TRBV7-9, the J gene TRBJ1-1; 11 nucleotides match TRBD1. The CDR3 sequence is 14 residues long. Germline trimming cut 4 bases from V and 3 bases from J; bases unmatched to any gene: 1. Germline CDR1 is SEHNR and CDR2 is FQNEAQ (reference sequence). The CDR3 spells CASSWGQGDTEAFF. The DNA for the CDR3 is TGTGCCAGCAGCTGGGGACAGGGGGACACTGAAGCTTTCTTT.

CDR3: CASSSSALGRGLEQYF. CDR3 DNA sequence: TGTGCCAGCAGCTCGTCGGCCCTGGGCAGAGGGCTCGAGCAGTACTTC. The chain uses TRBV5-4 and TRBJ2-7, with D possibly matching TRBD2 (5 bases). The V end lost 3 bases, the J end lost 6 bases, and 22 bases lay between the germline ends. The CDR3 runs 16 residues. CDR1 is SGHNT and CDR2 is YYREEE in the germline V gene (reference sequence).

The chain is built from TRBV6-6 and TRBJ1-1; no definite D call. Germline loops: CDR1 MNHNY, CDR2 SVGAGI (reference sequence). Trimming pared 0 bases from V and 8 bases from J, leaving 10 bases between. This CDR3 contains 13 residues. In DNA, the CDR3 is TGTGCCAGCAGTTACTCGATGGCTTTAGAAGCTTTCTTT. Its translation: CASSYSMALEAFF.

The V and J genes are TRBV6-1 and TRBJ1-4; a weak D match, TRBD1 (6 bases). Germline lookup yields CDR1 MNHNS and CDR2 SASEGT. This CDR3 is built from 17 residues. Trimming removed 3 bases at V and 1 base at J, with 15 bases between. The CDR3 DNA reads TGTGCCAGCAGTGATCCCAGGGGTGCTGGAACTAATGAAAAACTGTTTTTT. This encodes CASSDPRGAGTNEKLFF.

This clone was observed a single time. V is TRBV7-9 and J is TRBJ2-3; TRBD2 is a possible D gene (5 bases). The CDR3 runs 14 residues. Germline V gene data show CDR1 as SEHNR and CDR2 as FQNEAQ (reference sequence). V lost 3 bases and J 2 bases, leaving 9 bases between the germline ends. The CDR3 DNA is TGTGCCAGCAGCTTTTCGGACTCCACAGATACGCAGTATTTT. Protein sequence: CASSFSDSTDTQYF. The full variable domain, rest sourced from reference TRBV7-9 and TRBJ2-3, is DTGVSQNPRHKITKRGQNVTFRCDPISEHNRLYWYRQTLGQGPEFLTYFQNEAQLEKSRLLSDRFSAERPKGSFSTLEIQRTEQGDSAMYLCASSFSDSTDTQYFGPGTRLTVL.

This clone occurred a few times. V gene TRBV11-3 combines with J gene TRBJ2-7, with TRBD2 identical over 14 bases. J was trimmed by 3 bases and V by 5 bases; bases with no gene match: 12. This CDR3 has 18 residues. The germline gives CDR1 SGHNT, CDR2 YENEEA. The CDR3 protein is CASSTGLAGGREHYEQYF. The CDR3 DNA is TGTGCCAGCAGCACTGGACTAGCGGGGGGCCGAGAACACTACGAGCAGTACTTC.

This chain connects TRBV23-1 to TRBJ1-1; the D gene is possibly TRBD1 (5 bases). TRBV23-1 counts as an open reading frame of uncertain function. The germline V and J ends were trimmed by 0 bases and 0 bases, with 8 bases remaining between them. This CDR3 comprises 15 residues. CDR3 protein: CASSQSRQMNTEAFF. CDR3 nucleotides: TGCGCCAGCAGTCAATCACGACAGATGAACACTGAAGCTTTCTTT.

About this clone itself: One junction end disagrees with the germline gene, perhaps due to a read error. V usage is TRBV29-1 and J usage is TRBJ1-1; TRBD1 matches 10 bases. CDR1 SQVTM and CDR2 ANQGSEA come from the germline V gene. This CDR3 has 14 residues. This CDR3 is CSSGTGVSNAEAFF. For the CDR3, the DNA is TGCAGCTCCGGGACAGGGGTCTCGAACGCTGAAGCTTTCTTT.

The CDR3 sequence is CASGPALTATNEKLFF. For the CDR3, the DNA is TGTGCTAGTGGTCCCGCCCTGACAGCAACTAATGAAAAACTGTTTTTT. The gene calls are TRBV12-5 and TRBJ1-4; maybe TRBD1 (5 bases). CDR3 length: 16 residues. The germline V and J ends were trimmed by 5 bases and 0 bases, with 13 bases remaining between them. Germline values: CDR1 LGHNT, CDR2 FRNRAP.

This clone was found a few times. The chain recombines TRBV27 with TRBJ2-1; 9 bases match TRBD2. The V segment lost 7 bases and the J segment 6 bases; nucleotides outside the gene matches: 16. The CDR3 consists of 17 residues. The germline gives CDR1 MNHEY, CDR2 SMNVEV (reference sequence). The CDR3 nucleotides read TGTGCCAGCACCCGTGTTGGCGGGGGGGCCAGGTCCAATGAGCAGTTCTTC. Its protein is CASTRVGGGARSNEQFF.

V usage is TRBV4-1 and J usage is TRBJ2-1; TRBD2 agrees at 7 bases. Germline CDR1 is MGHRA and CDR2 is YSYEKL. This CDR3 has 15 residues. V trimming: 4 bases; J trimming: 12 bases; junction bases outside the gene matches: 15. The CDR3 nucleotides read TGCGCCAGCAGCCGAAGCCGGCCAGCGGGAAGGTGGCAGTTCTTC. Its protein is CASSRSRPAGRWQFF.

The chain combines TRBV6-5 with TRBJ1-2; 8 positions match TRBD1. The V gene end was trimmed by 2 bases and the J gene end by 2 bases; junction bases not matched to a gene: 1. This CDR3 is 14 amino acids long. Per the germline V gene, CDR1 is MNHEY and CDR2 is SVGAGI. For the CDR3, the DNA is TGTGCCAGCAGTTACCGACAGGGGAACTATGGCTACACCTTC. The encoded protein is CASSYRQGNYGYTF.

This sequence joins TRBV28 and TRBJ1-5, with a tentative D call TRBD1 (5 bases). The V end lost 6 bases, the J end lost 7 bases, and 10 bases lay between the germline ends. The CDR3 has 12 residues. Germline CDR1 and CDR2: MDHEN and SYDVKM. CDR3 region: CASRQGGQPQHF. DNA for the CDR3: TGTGCCAGCAGGCAGGGTGGACAGCCCCAGCATTTT.

This chain uses TRBV30 with TRBJ2-1, with 10 nucleotides matching TRBD2. Germline V gene sequence: CDR1 GTSNPN, CDR2 SVGIG (reference sequence). The CDR3 loop spans 14 amino acids. The ends lost 5 bases at V and 7 bases at J; junction bases unmatched: 8. The CDR3 region is CAWRRLAGGNEQFF. As DNA, the CDR3 is TGTGCCTGGCGGAGATTAGCGGGAGGAAATGAGCAGTTCTTC.

This chain links TRBV6-5 with TRBJ2-7, with TRBD2 matching over 8 bases. From germline, CDR1 is MNHEY and CDR2 SVGAGI. The CDR3 sequence is 15 residues long. V lost 5 bases to trimming and J lost 2 bases; unmatched junction nucleotides: 8. CDR3 sequence (DNA): TGTGCCAGCAGTACCCGGGGGGGGGTTACCTACGAGCAGTACTTC. Translated, it gives CASSTRGGVTYEQYF.

This chain links TRBV5-1 with TRBJ2-3, with TRBD1 matching 9 bases. Germline CDR1 reads SGHRS; CDR2 reads YFSETQ. The J segment lost 1 base and the V segment lost 3 bases, leaving 0 bases of the junction unmatched. The CDR3 has 14 residues. This CDR3 is CASSWTGGTDTQYF. CDR3 sequence (DNA): TGCGCCAGCAGCTGGACAGGGGGCACAGATACGCAGTATTTT.

The genes are TRBV9 and TRBJ2-3; D is possibly TRBD2 (7 bases). Trimming left V 6 bases short and J 0 bases short, with 14 bases between. The CDR3 extends over 15 amino acids. In germline, CDR1 is SGDLS, CDR2 YYNGEE. CDR3 bases: TGTGCCAGCAAGGGGGGGACTACTAGCACAGATACGCAGTATTTT. As protein: CASKGGTTSTDTQYF.